The 10 T cell receptor beta chains in this list originate from one sample, sequenced in a study of T cells in localized non-small cell lung cancer. Here immunoSEQ multiplex PCR was the method, and the copy in TCRdb shows in-frame clones only, minus some. Among 2,000 to 2,500 clones, 40% were seen once, and the ten largest hold about 9%. This sample comprised lung tumor tissue, obtained before any cancer treatment. The receptors stem from a male donor aged 60 or over with stage II squamous cell lung carcinoma.

The chain is built from TRBV10-1 and TRBJ2-5; D not resolved. The V gene's germline CDR1 is WNHNN and CDR2 SYGVQD (reference sequence). The V end was cut by 2 bases, the J end by 1 base, with 11 bases between. This CDR3 contains 15 residues. As DNA, the CDR3 is TGCGCCAGCAGTGAGCCGACGAAAAGCCAAGAGACCCAGTACTTC. Its translation: CASSEPTKSQETQYF.

The rearrangement joins TRBV19 to TRBJ1-1, with TRBD1 as a possible D gene (6 bases). CDR3 length: 16 amino acids. In germline, CDR1 is LNHDA, CDR2 SQIVND (reference sequence). The germline V and J ends were trimmed by 3 bases and 0 bases, with 14 bases remaining between them. CDR3 DNA sequence: TGTGCCAGTAGTATTGGGGGTAGGGGGTTGAACACTGAAGCTTTCTTT. Protein sequence: CASSIGGRGLNTEAFF.

The chain is built from TRBV18 and TRBJ2-1; D is ambiguous. Germline V gives CDR1 KGHSH, CDR2 LQKENI. Trimming removed 3 bases at V and 0 bases at J, with 9 bases between. The CDR3 consists of 15 residues. The CDR3 DNA reads TGTGCCAGCTCACCCCCCAGTAGCTCCTACAATGAGCAGTTCTTC. Its protein is CASSPPSSSYNEQFF.

This clone was recorded a few times. V gene TRBV11-3 combines with J gene TRBJ2-1; a weak D match, TRBD2 (5 bases). Germline lookup yields CDR1 SGHNT and CDR2 YENEEA. V shed 0 bases and J shed 0 bases, with 6 bases lying between them. This CDR3 is built from 15 residues. CDR3 in DNA: TGTGCCAGCAGCTTAGAAGGGAGCTCCTACAATGAGCAGTTCTTC. The encoded protein is CASSLEGSSYNEQFF.

V is TRBV18 and J is TRBJ1-2, with 9 nucleotides matching TRBD1. CDR3 size: 13 residues. V shed 2 bases and J 6 bases; nucleotides not matched to a gene: 1. Germline assignment: CDR1 KGHSH and CDR2 LQKENI. CDR3 DNA sequence: TGTGCCAGCTCACCAAGGACAGGGGATGGCTACACCTTC. It encodes CASSPRTGDGYTF.

V and J are TRBV15 and TRBJ1-4, with D perhaps TRBD1 (6 bases). The CDR3 consists of 16 residues. Deletions cut 0 bases from V and 10 bases from J, with 18 bases between. Germline V gene data show CDR1 as LNHNV and CDR2 as YYDKDF (reference sequence). Written as DNA, the CDR3 is TGTGCCACCAGCAGAGATTTGGGGGGCCGAATTGGAAAACTGTTTTTT. This encodes CATSRDLGGRIGKLFF.

The chain joins TRBV29-1 to TRBJ1-1, with D uncertain. Trimming took 5 bases from V and 3 from J, leaving 16 bases between them. The V gene's germline CDR1 is SQVTM and CDR2 ANQGSEA. The CDR3 sequence is 14 residues long. CDR3 DNA: TGCAGCGTTATAAGAATGATAGGATACACTGAAGCTTTCTTT. This gives the protein CSVIRMIGYTEAFF.

This clone has a handful of counts. This chain links TRBV11-3 with TRBJ2-6, with D maybe TRBD2 (5 bases). Per germline, CDR1 SGHNT and CDR2 YENEEA. V lost 6 bases and J lost 2, with 20 bases in between. The CDR3 totals 18 residues. Here the CDR3 reads CASSPQVGVRAGANVLTF. The CDR3 DNA reads TGTGCCAGCAGTCCCCAGGTCGGGGTGAGGGCTGGGGCCAACGTCCTGACTTTC.

This chain's CDR3 is CASSLSTHSNQPQHF. The CDR3 region has the DNA TGTGCCAGCAGTTTAAGCACTCATAGCAATCAGCCCCAGCATTTT. This chain joins TRBV28 and TRBJ1-5, with unresolved D. The CDR3 is 15 residues long. V lost 2 bases, J lost 0 bases, and 8 bases lay in between. Germline V lookup: CDR1 MDHEN, CDR2 SYDVKM. The variable domain in full, completed from reference TRBV28 and TRBJ1-5, reads DVKVTQSSRYLVKRTGEKVFLECVQDMDHENMFWYRQDPGLGLRLIYFSYDVKMKEKGDIPEGYSVSREKKERFSLILESASTNQTSMYLCASSLSTHSNQPQHFGDGTRLSIL.

This clone was observed a handful of times. An end of the junction does not agree with germline; a read error may underlie this. V and J are TRBV11-3 and TRBJ1-2; 9 nucleotides agree with TRBD1. CDR1 SGHNT and CDR2 YENEEA come from the germline V gene. The CDR3 runs to 14 residues. CDR3 protein: CASSVDRGSYGYTF. The CDR3 bases are TGTGCCAGCAGCGTAGACAGGGGGAGCTATGGCTACACCTTC.